The clone carrying this T cell receptor beta chain was seen a handful of times. V lost 5 bases, J lost 6 bases, and 6 bases stayed unmatched. The CDR3 spans 13 residues. The data were taken from a study of patients and donors after allogeneic stem cell transplantation. One entry per CDR3 protein results from TCRdb running MiXCR on the RT-PCR reads. This table holds some 200,000 distinct CDR3 sequences, around two fifths found once. Sequenced sample: blood, either unsorted or a sorted T cell fraction (not recorded which). The rearrangement uses TRBV12-3 or TRBV12-4 and TRBJ1-2; 7 nucleotides agree with TRBD1. The source of this sequence is a human donor who was either an allogeneic HSCT recipient or a stem cell or donor lymphocyte infusion donor (not recorded which). It is not recorded whose cells these are; they may come from a transplant donor. CDR3 loop: CASSPDRANGYTF. The DNA for the CDR3 is TGTGCCAGCAGTCCCGACAGGGCTAATGGCTACACCTTC.